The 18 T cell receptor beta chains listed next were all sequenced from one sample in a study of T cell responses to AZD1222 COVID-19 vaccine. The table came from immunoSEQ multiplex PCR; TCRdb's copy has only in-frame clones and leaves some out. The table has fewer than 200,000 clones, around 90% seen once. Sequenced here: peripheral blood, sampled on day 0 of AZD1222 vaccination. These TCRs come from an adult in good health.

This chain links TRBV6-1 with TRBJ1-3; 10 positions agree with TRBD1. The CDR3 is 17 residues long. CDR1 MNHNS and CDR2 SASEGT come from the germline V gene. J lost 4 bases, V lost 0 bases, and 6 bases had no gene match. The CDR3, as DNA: TGTGCCAGCAGTGAAGCAAGTGGGACAGGGGCCGGAAACACCATATATTTT. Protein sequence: CASSEASGTGAGNTIYF.

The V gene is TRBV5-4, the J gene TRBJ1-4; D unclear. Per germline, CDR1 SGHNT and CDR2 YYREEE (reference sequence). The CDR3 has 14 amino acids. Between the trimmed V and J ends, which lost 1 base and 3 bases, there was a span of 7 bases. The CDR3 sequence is CASSLLQSNEKLFF. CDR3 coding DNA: TGTGCCAGCAGCTTGTTGCAGTCTAATGAAAAACTGTTTTTT.

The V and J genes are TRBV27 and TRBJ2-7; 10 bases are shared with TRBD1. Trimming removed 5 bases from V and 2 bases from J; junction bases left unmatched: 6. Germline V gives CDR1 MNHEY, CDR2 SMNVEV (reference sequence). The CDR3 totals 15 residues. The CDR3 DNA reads TGTGCCAGCAGTCTAACGACAGGGGGCGCCTACGAGCAGTACTTC. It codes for CASSLTTGGAYEQYF.

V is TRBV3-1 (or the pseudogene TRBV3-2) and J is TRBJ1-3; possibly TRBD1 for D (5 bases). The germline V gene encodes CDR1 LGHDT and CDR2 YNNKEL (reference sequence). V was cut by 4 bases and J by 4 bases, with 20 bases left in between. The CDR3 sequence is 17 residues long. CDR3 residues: CASSRFGGVTGGNTIYF. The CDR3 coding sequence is TGTGCCAGCAGCCGCTTTGGGGGGGTCACTGGAGGAAACACCATATATTTT.

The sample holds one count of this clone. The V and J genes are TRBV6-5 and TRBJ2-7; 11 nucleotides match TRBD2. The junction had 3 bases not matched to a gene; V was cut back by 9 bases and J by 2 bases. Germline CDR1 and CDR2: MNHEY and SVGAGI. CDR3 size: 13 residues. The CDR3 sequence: CASGTSGTYEQYF. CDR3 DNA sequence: TGTGCCAGTGGGACTAGCGGTACCTACGAGCAGTACTTC.

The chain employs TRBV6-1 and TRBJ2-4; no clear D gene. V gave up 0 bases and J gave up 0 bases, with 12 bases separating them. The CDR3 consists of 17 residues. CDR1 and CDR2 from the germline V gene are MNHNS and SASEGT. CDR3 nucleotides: TGTGCCAGCAGTGAAGCGCCCCCGACCCTAGCCAAAAACATTCAGTACTTC. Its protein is CASSEAPPTLAKNIQYF.

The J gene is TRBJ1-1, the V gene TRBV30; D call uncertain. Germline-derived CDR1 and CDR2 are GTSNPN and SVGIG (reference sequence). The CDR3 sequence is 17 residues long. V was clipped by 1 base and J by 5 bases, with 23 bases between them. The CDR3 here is CAWSAVMTALWGTEAFF. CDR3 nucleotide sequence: TGTGCCTGGAGTGCTGTTATGACGGCTTTGTGGGGTACTGAAGCTTTCTTT.

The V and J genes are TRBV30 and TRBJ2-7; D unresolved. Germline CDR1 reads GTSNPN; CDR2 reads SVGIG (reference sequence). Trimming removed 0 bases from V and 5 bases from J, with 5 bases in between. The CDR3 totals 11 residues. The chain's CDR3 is CAWSVSDEQYF. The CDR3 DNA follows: TGTGCCTGGAGTGTTTCGGACGAGCAGTACTTC.

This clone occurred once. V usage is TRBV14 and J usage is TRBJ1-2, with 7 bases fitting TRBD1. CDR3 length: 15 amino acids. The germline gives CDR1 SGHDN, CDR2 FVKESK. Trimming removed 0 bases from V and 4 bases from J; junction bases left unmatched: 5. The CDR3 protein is CASSQDPGGRYGYTF. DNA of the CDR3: TGTGCCAGCAGCCAAGATCCAGGGGGGCGCTATGGCTACACCTTC.

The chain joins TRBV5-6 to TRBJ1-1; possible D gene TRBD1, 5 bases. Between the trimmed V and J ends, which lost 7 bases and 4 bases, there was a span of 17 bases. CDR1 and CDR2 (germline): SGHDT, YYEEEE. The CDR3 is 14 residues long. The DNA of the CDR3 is TGTGCCAGCGGCGCAGGGACTAGTAGCACTGAAGCTTTCTTT. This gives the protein CASGAGTSSTEAFF.

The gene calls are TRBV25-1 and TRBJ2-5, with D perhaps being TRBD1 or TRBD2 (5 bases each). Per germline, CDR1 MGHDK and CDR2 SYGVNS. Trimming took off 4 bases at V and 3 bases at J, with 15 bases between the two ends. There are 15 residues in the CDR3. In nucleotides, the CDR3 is TGTGCCAGCAGTGCTCCGGGACGGGCTAAAGAGACCCAGTACTTC. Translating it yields CASSAPGRAKETQYF.

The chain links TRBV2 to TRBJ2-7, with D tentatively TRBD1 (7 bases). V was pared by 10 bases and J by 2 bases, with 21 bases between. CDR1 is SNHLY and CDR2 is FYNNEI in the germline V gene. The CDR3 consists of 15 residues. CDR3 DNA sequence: TGTGCCACCAAACCTCAGGGGGGCAGAGCCTACGAGCAGTACTTC. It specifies CATKPQGGRAYEQYF.

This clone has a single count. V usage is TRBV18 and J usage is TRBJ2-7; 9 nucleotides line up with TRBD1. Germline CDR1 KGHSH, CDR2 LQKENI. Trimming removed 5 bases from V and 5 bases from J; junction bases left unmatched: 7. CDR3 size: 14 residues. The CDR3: CASSSRQGVNEQYF. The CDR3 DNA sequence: TGTGCCAGCTCATCCAGACAGGGGGTAAACGAGCAGTACTTC.

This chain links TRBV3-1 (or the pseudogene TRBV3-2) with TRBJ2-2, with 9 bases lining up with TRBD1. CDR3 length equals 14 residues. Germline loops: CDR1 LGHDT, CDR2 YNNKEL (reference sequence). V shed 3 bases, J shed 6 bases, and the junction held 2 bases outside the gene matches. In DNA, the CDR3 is TGTGCCAGCAGCCATGGACAGGGGTCCGGGGAGCTGTTTTTT. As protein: CASSHGQGSGELFF.

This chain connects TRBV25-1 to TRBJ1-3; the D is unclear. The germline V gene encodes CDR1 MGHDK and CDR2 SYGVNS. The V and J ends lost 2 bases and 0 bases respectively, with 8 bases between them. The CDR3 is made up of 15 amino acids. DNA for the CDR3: TGTGCCAGCAGTGAACCGGGGAGCTCTGGAAACACCATATATTTT. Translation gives CASSEPGSSGNTIYF.

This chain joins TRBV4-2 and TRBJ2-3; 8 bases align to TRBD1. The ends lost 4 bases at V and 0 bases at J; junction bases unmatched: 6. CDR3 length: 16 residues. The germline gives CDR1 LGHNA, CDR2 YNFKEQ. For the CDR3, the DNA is TGTGCCAGCAGCCCTAACAGGGGGAAAAGCACAGATACGCAGTATTTT. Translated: CASSPNRGKSTDTQYF.

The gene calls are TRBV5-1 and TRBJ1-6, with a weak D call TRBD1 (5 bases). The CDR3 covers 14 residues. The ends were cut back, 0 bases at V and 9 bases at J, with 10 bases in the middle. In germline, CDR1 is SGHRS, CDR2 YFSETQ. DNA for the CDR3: TGCGCCAGCAGCTTGGGGGACCGCAGTTCACCCCTCCACTTT. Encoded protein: CASSLGDRSSPLHF.

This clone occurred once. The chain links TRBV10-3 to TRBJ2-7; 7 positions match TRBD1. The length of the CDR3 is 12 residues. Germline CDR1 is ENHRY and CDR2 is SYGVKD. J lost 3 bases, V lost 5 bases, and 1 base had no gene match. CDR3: CAISTGVYEQYF. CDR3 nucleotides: TGTGCCATCAGTACAGGGGTCTACGAGCAGTACTTC.